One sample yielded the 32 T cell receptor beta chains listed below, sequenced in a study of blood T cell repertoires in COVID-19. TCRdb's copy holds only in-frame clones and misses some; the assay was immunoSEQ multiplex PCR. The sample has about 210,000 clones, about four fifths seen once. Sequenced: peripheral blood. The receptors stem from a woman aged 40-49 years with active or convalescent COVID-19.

The CDR3 sequence: CASSQRQGAEAFF. CDR3 nucleotide sequence: TGTGCCAGCAGCCAACGACAGGGGGCTGAAGCTTTCTTT. V and J are TRBV11-3 and TRBJ1-1; 9 bases line up with TRBD1. Trimming removed 5 bases from V and 6 bases from J; junction bases left unmatched: 4. Germline values: CDR1 SGHNT, CDR2 YENEEA. The CDR3 consists of 13 residues.

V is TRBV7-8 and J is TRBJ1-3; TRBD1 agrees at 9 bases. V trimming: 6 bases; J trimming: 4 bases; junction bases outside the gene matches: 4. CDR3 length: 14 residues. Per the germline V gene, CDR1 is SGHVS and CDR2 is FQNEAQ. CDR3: CASRTTGGGNTIYF. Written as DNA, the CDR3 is TGTGCCAGCAGAACGACAGGGGGAGGAAACACCATATATTTT.

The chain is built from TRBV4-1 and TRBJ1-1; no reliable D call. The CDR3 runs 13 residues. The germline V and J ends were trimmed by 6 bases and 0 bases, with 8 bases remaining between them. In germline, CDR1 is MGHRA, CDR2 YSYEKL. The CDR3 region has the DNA TGCGCCAGCAGGGGCAGATTGAACACTGAAGCTTTCTTT. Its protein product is CASRGRLNTEAFF.

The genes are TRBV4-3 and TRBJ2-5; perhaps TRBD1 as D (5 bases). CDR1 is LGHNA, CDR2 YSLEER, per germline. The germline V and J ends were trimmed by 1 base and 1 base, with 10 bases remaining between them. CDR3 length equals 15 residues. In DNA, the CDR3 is TGCGCCAGCAGCCAAGCAAGGGGCGGCCAAGAGACCCAGTACTTC. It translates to CASSQARGGQETQYF.

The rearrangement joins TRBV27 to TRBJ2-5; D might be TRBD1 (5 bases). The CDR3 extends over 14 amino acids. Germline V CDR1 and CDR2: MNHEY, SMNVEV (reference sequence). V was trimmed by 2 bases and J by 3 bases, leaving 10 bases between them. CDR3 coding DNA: TGTGCCAGCAGTTTACTTCCAGGGAAAGAGACCCAGTACTTC. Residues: CASSLLPGKETQYF.

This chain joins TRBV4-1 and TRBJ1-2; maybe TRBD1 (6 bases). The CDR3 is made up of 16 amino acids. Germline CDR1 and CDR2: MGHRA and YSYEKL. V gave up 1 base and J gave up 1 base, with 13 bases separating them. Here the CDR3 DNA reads TGCGCCAGCAGCCAAGGCCGGACAGTACGTAACTATGGCTACACCTTC. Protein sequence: CASSQGRTVRNYGYTF.

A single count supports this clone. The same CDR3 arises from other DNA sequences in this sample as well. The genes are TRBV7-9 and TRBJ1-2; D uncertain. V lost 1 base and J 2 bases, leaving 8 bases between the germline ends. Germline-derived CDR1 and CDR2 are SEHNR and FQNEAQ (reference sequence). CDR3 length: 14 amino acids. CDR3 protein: CASSLGQANYGYTF. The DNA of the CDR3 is TGTGCCAGCAGCTTAGGGCAGGCGAACTATGGCTACACCTTC.

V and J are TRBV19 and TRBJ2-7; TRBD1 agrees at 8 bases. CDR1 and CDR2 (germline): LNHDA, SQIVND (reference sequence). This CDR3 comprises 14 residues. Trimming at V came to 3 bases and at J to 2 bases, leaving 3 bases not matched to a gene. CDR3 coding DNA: TGTGCCAGTAGTATCCCGGGACAGGCCTACGAGCAGTACTTC. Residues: CASSIPGQAYEQYF.

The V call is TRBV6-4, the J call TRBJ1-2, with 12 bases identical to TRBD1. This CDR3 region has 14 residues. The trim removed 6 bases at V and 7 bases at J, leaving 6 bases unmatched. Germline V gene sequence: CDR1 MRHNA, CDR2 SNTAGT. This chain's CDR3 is CASRPGQGALGYTF. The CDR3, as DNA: TGTGCCAGCAGACCGGGACAGGGGGCTCTTGGCTACACCTTC.

DNA of the CDR3: TGTGCCAGCAGCTTAGCGGAGACAGGGGGCGATGGCTACACCTTC. Its protein is CASSLAETGGDGYTF. The J gene is TRBJ1-2, the V gene TRBV7-6; 10 bases are a match to TRBD1. Trimming cost V 0 bases and J 6 bases; bases outside gene matches: 4. From germline, CDR1 is SGHVS and CDR2 FNYEAQ. This CDR3 region has 15 residues.

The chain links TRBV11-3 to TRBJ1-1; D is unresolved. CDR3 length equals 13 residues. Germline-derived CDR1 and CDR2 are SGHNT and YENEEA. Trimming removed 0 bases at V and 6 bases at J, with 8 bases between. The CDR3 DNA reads TGTGCCAGCAGCTTAGAAGCGTTTTCTGAAGCTTTCTTT. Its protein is CASSLEAFSEAFF.

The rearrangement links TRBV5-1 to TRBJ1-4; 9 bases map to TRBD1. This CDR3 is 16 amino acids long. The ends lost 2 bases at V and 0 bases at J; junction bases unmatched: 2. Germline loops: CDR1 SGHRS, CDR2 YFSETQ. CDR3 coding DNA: TGCGCCAGCAGCTTCGACAGGGGGACAACTAATGAAAAACTGTTTTTT. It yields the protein CASSFDRGTTNEKLFF.

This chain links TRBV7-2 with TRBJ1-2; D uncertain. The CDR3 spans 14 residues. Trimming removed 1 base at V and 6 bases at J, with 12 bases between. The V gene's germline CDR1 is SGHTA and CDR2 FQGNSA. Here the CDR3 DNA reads TGTGCCAGCAGCTTAGAGATTCGGGGTAATGGCTACACCTTC. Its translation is CASSLEIRGNGYTF.

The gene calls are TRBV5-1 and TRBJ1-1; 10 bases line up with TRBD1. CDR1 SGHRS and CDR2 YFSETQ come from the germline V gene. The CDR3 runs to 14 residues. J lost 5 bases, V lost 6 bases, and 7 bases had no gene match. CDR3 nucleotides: TGCGCCAGCACTCCGGGACAGGGGATTACTGAAGCTTTCTTT. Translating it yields CASTPGQGITEAFF.

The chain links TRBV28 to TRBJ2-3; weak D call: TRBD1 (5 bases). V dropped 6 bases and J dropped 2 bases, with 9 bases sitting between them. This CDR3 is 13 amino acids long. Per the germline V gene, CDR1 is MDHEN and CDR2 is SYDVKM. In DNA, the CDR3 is TGTGCCAGCAGGCAGGGCGCCACAGATACGCAGTATTTT. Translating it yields CASRQGATDTQYF.

CDR3 loop: CASSPGTGGYEQYF. In nucleotides, the CDR3 is TGTGCCAGCAGCCCCGGGACAGGGGGCTACGAGCAGTACTTC. This chain joins TRBV3-1 (or the pseudogene TRBV3-2) and TRBJ2-7, with 11 bases identical to TRBD1. The germline CDR1 and CDR2 sequences are LGHDT and YNNKEL (reference sequence). The CDR3 covers 14 residues. V was pared by 4 bases and J by 3 bases, with 2 bases of the junction left unmatched.

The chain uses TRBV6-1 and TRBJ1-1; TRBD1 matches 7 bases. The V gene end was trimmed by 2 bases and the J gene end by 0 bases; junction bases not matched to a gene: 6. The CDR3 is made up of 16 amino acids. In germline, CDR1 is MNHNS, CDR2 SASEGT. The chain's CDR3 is CASSESITGVNTEAFF. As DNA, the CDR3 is TGTGCCAGCAGTGAAAGTATCACAGGGGTGAACACTGAAGCTTTCTTT.

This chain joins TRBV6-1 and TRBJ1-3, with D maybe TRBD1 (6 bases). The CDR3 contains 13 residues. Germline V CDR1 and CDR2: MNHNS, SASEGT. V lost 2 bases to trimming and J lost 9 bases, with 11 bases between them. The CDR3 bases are TGTGCCAGCAGTGAAATTGAGACAGGCACCATATATTTT. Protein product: CASSEIETGTIYF.

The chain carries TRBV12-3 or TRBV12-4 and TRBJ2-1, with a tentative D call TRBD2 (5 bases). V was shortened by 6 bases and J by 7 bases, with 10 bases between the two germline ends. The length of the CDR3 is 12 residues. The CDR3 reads CASSSTGNEQFF. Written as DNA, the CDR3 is TGTGCCAGCAGCAGCACGGGGAATGAGCAGTTCTTC.

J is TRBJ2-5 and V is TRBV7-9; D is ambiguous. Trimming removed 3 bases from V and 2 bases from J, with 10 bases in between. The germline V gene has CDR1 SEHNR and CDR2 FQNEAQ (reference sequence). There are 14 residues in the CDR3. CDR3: CASSLWAEQETQYF. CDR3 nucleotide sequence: TGTGCCAGCAGCTTGTGGGCAGAGCAAGAGACCCAGTACTTC.

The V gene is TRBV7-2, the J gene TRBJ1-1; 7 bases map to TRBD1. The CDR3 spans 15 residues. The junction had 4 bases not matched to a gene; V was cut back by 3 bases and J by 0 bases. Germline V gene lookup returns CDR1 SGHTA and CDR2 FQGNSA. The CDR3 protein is CASSFAQGLNTEAFF. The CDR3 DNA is TGTGCCAGCAGCTTCGCACAGGGGTTGAACACTGAAGCTTTCTTT.

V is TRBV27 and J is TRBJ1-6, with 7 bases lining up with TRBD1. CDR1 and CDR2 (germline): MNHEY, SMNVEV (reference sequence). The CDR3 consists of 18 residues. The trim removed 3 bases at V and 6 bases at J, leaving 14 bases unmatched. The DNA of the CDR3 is TGTGCCAGCAGTTTCCAAAGGCCCGGGACAGCTCGTAATTCACCCCTCCACTTT. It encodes CASSFQRPGTARNSPLHF.

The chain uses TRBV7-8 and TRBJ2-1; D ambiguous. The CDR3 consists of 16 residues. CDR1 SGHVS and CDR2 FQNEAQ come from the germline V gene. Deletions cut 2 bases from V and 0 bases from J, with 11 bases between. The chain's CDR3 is CASSLLAKSSYNEQFF. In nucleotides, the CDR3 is TGTGCCAGCAGCTTATTAGCCAAGAGCTCCTACAATGAGCAGTTCTTC.

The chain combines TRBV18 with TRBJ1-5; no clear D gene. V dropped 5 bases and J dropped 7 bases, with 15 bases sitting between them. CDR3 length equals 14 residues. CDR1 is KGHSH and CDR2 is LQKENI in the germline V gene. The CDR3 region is CASSIGGVGQPQHF. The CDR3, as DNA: TGTGCCAGCTCAATCGGCGGGGTAGGGCAGCCCCAGCATTTT.

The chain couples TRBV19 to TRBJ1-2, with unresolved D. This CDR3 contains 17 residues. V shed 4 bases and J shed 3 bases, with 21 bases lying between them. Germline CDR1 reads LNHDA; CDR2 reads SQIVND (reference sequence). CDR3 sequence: CASSTGVWQIIHYGYTF. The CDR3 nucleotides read TGTGCCAGTAGTACCGGGGTGTGGCAGATTATTCACTATGGCTACACCTTC.

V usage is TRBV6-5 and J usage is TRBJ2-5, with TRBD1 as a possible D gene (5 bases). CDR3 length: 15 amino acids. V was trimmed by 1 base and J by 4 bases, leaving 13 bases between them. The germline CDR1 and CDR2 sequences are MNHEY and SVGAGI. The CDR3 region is CASSYLAGIGETQYF. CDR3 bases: TGTGCCAGCAGTTACTTGGCAGGGATAGGAGAGACCCAGTACTTC.

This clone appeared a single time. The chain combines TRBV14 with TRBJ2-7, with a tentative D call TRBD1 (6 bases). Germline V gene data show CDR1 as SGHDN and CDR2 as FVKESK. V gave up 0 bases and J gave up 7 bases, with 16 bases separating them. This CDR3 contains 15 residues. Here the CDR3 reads CASSQEKTGHREQYF. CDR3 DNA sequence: TGTGCCAGCAGCCAAGAAAAGACGGGACACCGAGAGCAGTACTTC.

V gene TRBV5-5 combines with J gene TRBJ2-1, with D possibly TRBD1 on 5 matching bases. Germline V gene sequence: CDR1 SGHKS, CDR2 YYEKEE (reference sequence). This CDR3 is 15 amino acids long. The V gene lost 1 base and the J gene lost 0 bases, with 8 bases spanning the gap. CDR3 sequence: CASSLTGDSYNEQFF. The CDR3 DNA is TGTGCCAGCAGCTTGACAGGAGACTCCTACAATGAGCAGTTCTTC.

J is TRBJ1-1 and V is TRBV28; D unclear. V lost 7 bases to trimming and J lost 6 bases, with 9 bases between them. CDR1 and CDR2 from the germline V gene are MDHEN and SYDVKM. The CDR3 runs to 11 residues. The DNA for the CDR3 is TGTGCCAGCACCTATCGGGCTGAAGCTTTCTTT. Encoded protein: CASTYRAEAFF.

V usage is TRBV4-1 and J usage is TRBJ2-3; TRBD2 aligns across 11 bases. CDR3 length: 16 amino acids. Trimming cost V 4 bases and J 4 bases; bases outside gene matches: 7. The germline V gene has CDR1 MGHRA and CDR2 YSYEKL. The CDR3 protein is CASSLITSGSSDTQYF. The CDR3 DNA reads TGCGCCAGCAGCCTAATTACTAGCGGGAGTTCAGATACGCAGTATTTT.

CDR3 residues: CASSSRGGGGLNTEAFF. CDR3 bases: TGTGCCAGCAGCTCCCGCGGGGGCGGAGGTTTGAACACTGAAGCTTTCTTT. The rearrangement joins TRBV13 to TRBJ1-1; D possibly corresponds to TRBD1 (6 bases). This CDR3 region has 17 residues. The V and J ends lost 4 bases and 0 bases respectively, with 18 bases between them. Germline V gene lookup returns CDR1 PRHDT and CDR2 FYEKMQ (reference sequence).

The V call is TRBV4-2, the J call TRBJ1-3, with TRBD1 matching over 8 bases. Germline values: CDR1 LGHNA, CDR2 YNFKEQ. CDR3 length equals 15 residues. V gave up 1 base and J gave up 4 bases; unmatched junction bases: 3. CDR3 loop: CASSQVTGAGNTIYF. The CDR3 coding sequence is TGTGCCAGCAGCCAAGTGACAGGGGCAGGAAACACCATATATTTT.